This TCR beta chain was sequenced in a study of blood T cell repertoires in COVID-19. Clones were sequenced by immunoSEQ multiplex PCR, and TCRdb holds only the in-frame ones, with some missing. The sample shows roughly 250,000 clones, around 90% of them seen only once. The CDR3 length is 14 residues. The V end was cut by 4 bases, the J end by 1 base, with 10 bases between. Germline lookup yields CDR1 SEHNR and CDR2 FQNEAQ (reference sequence). In its sample, this clone was seen a few times. Recruitment covered roughly 22 US areas and drew participants whose ages spanned about 18 to 90 years. The V call is TRBV7-9, the J call TRBJ1-1, with D perhaps TRBD1 (5 bases). Sequences were obtained from PBMCs or T cells enriched from blood (not recorded which). The sequence derives from a woman between 35 and 50 years old who had been exposed to COVID-19. The CDR3 DNA reads TGTGCCAGCAGCTCAACAACAGGGAACACTGAAGCTTTCTTT. Its protein is CASSSTTGNTEAFF. The whole variable domain, filled in from reference TRBV7-9 and TRBJ1-1, reads DTGVSQNPRHKITKRGQNVTFRCDPISEHNRLYWYRQTLGQGPEFLTYFQNEAQLEKSRLLSDRFSAERPKGSFSTLEIQRTEQGDSAMYLCASSSTTGNTEAFFGQGTRLTVV.